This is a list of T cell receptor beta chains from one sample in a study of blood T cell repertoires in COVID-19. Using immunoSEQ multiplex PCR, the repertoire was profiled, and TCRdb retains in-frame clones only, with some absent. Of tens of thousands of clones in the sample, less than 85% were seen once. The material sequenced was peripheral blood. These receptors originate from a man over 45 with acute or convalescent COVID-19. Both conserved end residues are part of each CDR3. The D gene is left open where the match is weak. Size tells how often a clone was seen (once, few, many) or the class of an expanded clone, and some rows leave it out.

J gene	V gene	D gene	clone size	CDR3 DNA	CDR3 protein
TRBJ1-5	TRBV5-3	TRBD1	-	TGTGCCAGAAGCTTAGTAGACAGGGGATATAGCAATCAGCCCCAGCATTTT	CARSLVDRGYSNQPQHF
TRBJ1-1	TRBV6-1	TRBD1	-	TGTGCCAGCAGTGAAATAGCGTGGGGCAGGGGGCGACGCACTGAAGCTTTCTTT	CASSEIAWGRGRRTEAFF
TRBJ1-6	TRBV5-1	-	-	TGCGCCAGCAGCCCAGTGAGCGGTTCACCCCTCCACTTT	CASSPVSGSPLHF
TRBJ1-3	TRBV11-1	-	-	TGTGCCAGCAGCCCTGGGACACCTCACTCTGGAAACACCATATATTTT	CASSPGTPHSGNTIYF
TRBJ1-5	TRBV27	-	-	TGTGCCAGCGGCCCCAGGGATCAGCCCCAGCATTTT	CASGPRDQPQHF
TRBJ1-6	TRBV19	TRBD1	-	TGTGCCAGTAGTCTCGGACAGGGATCAGGATCCTATAATTCACCCCTCCACTTT	CASSLGQGSGSYNSPLHF
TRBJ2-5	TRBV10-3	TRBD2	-	TGTGCCATCAGTGGACTAGCGGGGGGGCGGGAGACCCAGTACTTC	CAISGLAGGRETQYF
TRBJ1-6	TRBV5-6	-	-	TGTGCCAGCAGCTTTGGGACGGGAGACGGAAGGTCACCCCTCCACTTT	CASSFGTGDGRSPLHF
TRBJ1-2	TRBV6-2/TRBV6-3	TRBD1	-	TGTGCCAGCAGTTCCCGGACAGGGAACTATGGCTACACCTTC	CASSSRTGNYGYTF
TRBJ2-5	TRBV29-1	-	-	TGCAGCGCCAGGACAGCCCCGAGAGAGACCCAGTACTTC	CSARTAPRETQYF
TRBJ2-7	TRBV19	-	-	TGTGCCAGTAGTACTACAGGCCTGGGGGAGCAGTACTTC	CASSTTGLGEQYF
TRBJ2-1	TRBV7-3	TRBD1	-	TGTGCCAGCAGCTTAACAGGGGGCAGGAATGAGCAGTTCTTC	CASSLTGGRNEQFF
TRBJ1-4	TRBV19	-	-	TGTGCCAGTAGGGGGACCGGGAGTAATGTTGAAAAACTGTTTTTT	CASRGTGSNVEKLFF
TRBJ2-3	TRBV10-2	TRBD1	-	TGCGCCAGCAACGGGACAGGGTGGTCAGATACGCAGTATTTT	CASNGTGWSDTQYF
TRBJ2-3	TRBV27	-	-	TGTGCCAGCAGTTTATCGGGCGGGGTCACAGATACGCAGTATTTT	CASSLSGGVTDTQYF
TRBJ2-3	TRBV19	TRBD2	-	TGTGCCAGTAGTAATTTGGTAGCGGGGGACTTCACAGATACGCAGTATTTT	CASSNLVAGDFTDTQYF
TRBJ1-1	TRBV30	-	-	TGTGCCTGTTCCCCCGGGGGGGAAGGCACTGAAGCTTTCTTT	CACSPGGEGTEAFF
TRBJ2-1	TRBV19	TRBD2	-	TGTGCCAGTAAAGGCGGGAGGGCCGATGAGCAGTTCTTC	CASKGGRADEQFF
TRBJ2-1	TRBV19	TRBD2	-	TGTGCCAGTAATACACGTAGCGGGAGTCAGGTCTTC	CASNTRSGSQVF
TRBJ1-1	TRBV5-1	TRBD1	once	TGCGCCAGCAGCTTGGCAGGGGGCGCGAACACTGAAGCTTTCTTT	CASSLAGGANTEAFF
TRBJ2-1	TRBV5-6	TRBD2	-	TGTGCCAGCAGCTTGGCGAGCGGGAGGCGAAACAATGAGCAGTTCTTC	CASSLASGRRNNEQFF
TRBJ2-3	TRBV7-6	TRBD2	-	TGTGCCAGCAGCCTCACTAGCGGGGGCAAAGATACGCAGTATTTT	CASSLTSGGKDTQYF
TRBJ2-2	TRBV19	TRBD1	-	TGTGCCAGTATCCAGTTAGGGGGCAACGGGGAGCTGTTTTTT	CASIQLGGNGELFF
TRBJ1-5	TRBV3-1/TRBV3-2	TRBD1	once	TGTGCCAGCAGCCAAGGCGGGGGGACAGGGGGCAATCAGCCCCAGCATTTT	CASSQGGGTGGNQPQHF
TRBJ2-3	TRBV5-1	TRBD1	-	TGCGCCAGCAGCTTCGGTCCGGGACAGGGGCGAGATACGCAGTATTTT	CASSFGPGQGRDTQYF
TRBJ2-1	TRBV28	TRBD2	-	TGTGCCAGCAGATACGGACTAGCGGGGTACAATGAGCAGTTCTTC	CASRYGLAGYNEQFF
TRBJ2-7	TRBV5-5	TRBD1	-	TGTGCCAGCAGCGCCGGACAGGCCAACTACGAGCAGTACTTC	CASSAGQANYEQYF
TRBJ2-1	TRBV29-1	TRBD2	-	TGCAGCGCTGGACTAGCGGGCTCCTACAATGAGCAGTTCTTC	CSAGLAGSYNEQFF
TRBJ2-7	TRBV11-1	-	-	TGTGCCAGCAGCTTAGATCTCCAGGGCTACGAGCAGTACTTC	CASSLDLQGYEQYF
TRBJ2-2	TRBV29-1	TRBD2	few	TGCAGCGTGATCCGGGGACTAGCTGGCGGGGAGCTGTTTTTT	CSVIRGLAGGELFF
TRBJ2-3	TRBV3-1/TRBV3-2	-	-	TGTGCCAGCAGCCATCGACTACCCGGGGGAGATACGCAGTATTTT	CASSHRLPGGDTQYF
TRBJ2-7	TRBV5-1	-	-	TGCGCCAGCGGACCCGGGGAAACGACAGGACGTGGTAACGAGCAGTACTTC	CASGPGETTGRGNEQYF
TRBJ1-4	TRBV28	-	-	TGTGCCAGCAGTTCGCGGTCTGACCCCGGGACACCGGAGAAAAAACTGTTTTTT	CASSSRSDPGTPEKKLFF
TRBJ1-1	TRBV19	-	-	TGTGCCAGTAGTGCCCTGACGGGTGAAGCTTTCTTT	CASSALTGEAFF
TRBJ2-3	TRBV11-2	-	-	TGTGCCAGCAGCTTGGCTGGGGGCGCGGGTACAGATACGCAGTATTTT	CASSLAGGAGTDTQYF
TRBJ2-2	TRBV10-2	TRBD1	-	TGCGCCAGCGGGACAGGGGCGATCGGGGAGCTGTTTTTT	CASGTGAIGELFF
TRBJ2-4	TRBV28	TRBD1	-	TGTGCCAGCAGTTTCCGGGACAGGGGGACCAAAAACATTCAGTACTTC	CASSFRDRGTKNIQYF
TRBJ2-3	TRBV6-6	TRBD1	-	TGTGCCAGTAAACAGGGGCGCACAGATACGCAGTATTTT	CASKQGRTDTQYF
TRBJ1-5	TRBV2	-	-	TGTGCCAGCAGTGAGGTAGATTTAAATCAGCCCCAGCATTTT	CASSEVDLNQPQHF
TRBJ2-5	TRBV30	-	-	TGTGCCTGGAGCAAGCTCCAAGAGACCCAGTACTTC	CAWSKLQETQYF
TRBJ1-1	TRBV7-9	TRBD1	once	TGTGCCAGCAGCTTAGATCATCCAGGGCGACAGGGGCGGACTGAAGCTTTCTTT	CASSLDHPGRQGRTEAFF
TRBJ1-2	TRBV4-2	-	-	TGTGCCAGCAGCCAGGAGGGGTCGTCTTCCGGCTACACCTTC	CASSQEGSSSGYTF
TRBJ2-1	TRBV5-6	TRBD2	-	TGTGCCAGCAGCGGGGCTAGCGGGCACAATGAGCAGTTCTTC	CASSGASGHNEQFF
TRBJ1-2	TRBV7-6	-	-	TGTGCCAGCAGCTTAGGGGGGGGCTCTGGCTACACCTTC	CASSLGGGSGYTF
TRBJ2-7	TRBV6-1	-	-	TGTGCCAGCAGTGACGTGATCAGGGGAGTCTACGAGCAGTACTTC	CASSDVIRGVYEQYF
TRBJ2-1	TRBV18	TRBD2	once	TGTGCCAGCTCACCAGCAGCGGGGGGCTTCGAGCAGTTCTTC	CASSPAAGGFEQFF
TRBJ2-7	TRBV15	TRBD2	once	TGTGCCACCAGCAGCACCGGGACTAGCGAAAACTACGAGCAGTACTTC	CATSSTGTSENYEQYF
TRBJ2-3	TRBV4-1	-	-	TGCGCCAGCACCCAAGGGCGGAGCACAGATACGCAGTATTTT	CASTQGRSTDTQYF
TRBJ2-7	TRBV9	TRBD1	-	TGTGCCAGCAGTCAACTTTCCGGGACAGGGGTTGAGCAGTACTTC	CASSQLSGTGVEQYF
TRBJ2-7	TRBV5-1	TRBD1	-	TGCGCCAGCAGTCAGGGGGTGGGTCCCTACGAGCAGTACTTC	CASSQGVGPYEQYF
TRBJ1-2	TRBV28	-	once	-	CASSSSTGVYGYTF